A selection of T cell receptor beta chains follows, all from one sample in a study of beta chain features in type 1 diabetes. Profiling relied on immunoSEQ multiplex PCR, and the TCRdb table lists in-frame clones only, not all of them. This table has some 130,000 clones, approximately 10% appearing once. The sequencing input was central memory CD4+ T cells from blood. The origin of the receptors is a man aged 25-45 years with type 1 diabetes. Each CDR3 is given with its conserved first and last residue. The D gene is left open where the match is weak. A row's size may be missing; if present it is once, few, many or a size class.

j_call clone_size d_call v_call cdr3_aa cdr3_nt
TRBJ1-6 few NA TRBV2 CASSEGSESPLHF TGTGCCAGCAGTGAAGGCTCGGAGTCACCCCTCCACTTT
TRBJ2-7 NA TRBD1 TRBV7-8 CASSLTPGTGGEQYF TGTGCCAGCAGCTTAACCCCCGGGACAGGGGGTGAGCAGTACTTC
TRBJ2-1 NA NA TRBV9 CASSVALNNEQFF TGTGCCAGCAGCGTAGCCCTAAACAATGAGCAGTTCTTC
TRBJ2-7 NA TRBD1 TRBV7-9 CASSPGQGRVDEQYF TGTGCCAGCAGCCCAGGACAGGGGAGAGTAGACGAGCAGTACTTC
TRBJ1-2 few NA TRBV4-3 CASSQDRTATGYTF TGCGCCAGCAGCCAAGATAGGACAGCAACCGGCTACACCTTC
TRBJ1-1 NA TRBD1 TRBV6-5 CASNNQGGTEAFF TGTGCCAGCAATAACCAGGGGGGCACTGAAGCTTTCTTT
TRBJ1-1 NA NA TRBV5-4 CASSQRDGIGSEAFF TGTGCCAGCAGCCAACGAGACGGTATCGGGAGTGAAGCTTTCTTT
TRBJ2-3 few NA TRBV11-2 CASSPPGSRTDTQYF TGTGCCAGCAGCCCCCCGGGGAGTCGCACAGATACGCAGTATTTT
TRBJ1-6 few NA TRBV9 CASARTYNSPLHF TGTGCCAGCGCCAGGACCTATAATTCACCCCTCCACTTT
TRBJ2-3 NA NA TRBV5-1 CASSLAPGSSTDTQYF TGCGCCAGCAGCTTGGCCCCAGGGTCTAGCACAGATACGCAGTATTTT
TRBJ1-6 once NA TRBV6-1 CASSEGERSPLHF TGTGCCAGCAGTGAAGGGGAGAGGTCACCCCTCCACTTT
TRBJ1-1 NA TRBD1 TRBV19 CACGTGWRTEAFF TGTGCCTGTGGGACAGGGTGGAGGACTGAAGCTTTCTTT
TRBJ2-5 NA TRBD2 TRBV6-6 CASSQNLGLAGETQYF TGTGCCAGCAGCCAAAACCTAGGACTAGCTGGGGAGACCCAGTACTTC
TRBJ2-5 NA NA TRBV6-6 CASIRIAQETQYF TGTGCCAGCATCCGGATAGCGCAAGAGACCCAGTACTTC
TRBJ1-1 few TRBD1 TRBV10-3 CAINPGQGTEAFF TGTGCCATCAATCCGGGACAGGGCACTGAAGCTTTCTTT
TRBJ2-3 NA TRBD2 TRBV7-2 CASSLSTSGGQRDTQYF TGTGCCAGCAGCTTATCGACTAGCGGGGGGCAGAGAGATACGCAGTATTTT
TRBJ2-5 many NA TRBV11-2 CASSLAGVETQYF TGTGCCAGCAGCTTAGCGGGGGTGGAGACCCAGTACTTC
TRBJ1-3 NA NA TRBV7-7 CASSPGQLSSGNTIYF TGTGCTAGCAGCCCAGGACAGCTGAGCTCTGGAAACACCATATATTTT
TRBJ2-3 NA NA TRBV7-9 CASGAQGLGRSTDTQYF TGTGCCAGCGGTGCCCAGGGCCTAGGACGCAGCACAGATACGCAGTATTTT
TRBJ2-5 few TRBD2 TRBV9 CASSRSGGTETQYF TGTGCCAGCAGCCGTAGCGGGGGTACAGAGACCCAGTACTTC
TRBJ1-1 NA NA TRBV18 CASSPVAENTEAFF TGTGCCAGCTCACCCGTGGCCGAGAACACTGAAGCTTTCTTT
TRBJ2-7 NA NA TRBV11-2 CASSLDAAARPYEQYF TGTGCCAGCAGCTTAGATGCGGCGGCTCGCCCCTACGAGCAGTACTTC
TRBJ1-2 few NA TRBV18 CASSTDSSYGYTF TGTGCCAGCTCAACTGACAGCAGCTATGGCTACACCTTC
TRBJ2-3 NA NA TRBV12-5 CASGLDPLIQYF TGTGCTAGTGGTTTGGATCCCCTAATACAGTATTTT
TRBJ1-2 NA NA TRBV4-3 CASSPEAGTVGYGYTF TGCGCCAGCAGCCCCGAGGCGGGAACAGTGGGCTATGGCTACACCTTC
TRBJ2-3 NA TRBD2 TRBV2 CASTQTSGGPYSTDTQYF TGTGCCAGCACACAAACTAGCGGGGGGCCGTATAGCACAGATACGCAGTATTTT
TRBJ1-2 NA NA TRBV5-1 CASSFQRGGDYGYTF TGCGCCAGCAGCTTTCAGAGGGGGGGGGACTATGGCTACACCTTC
TRBJ2-7 NA NA TRBV7-9 CASSGGLREQYF TGTGCCAGCAGCGGGGGACTTCGGGAGCAGTACTTC
TRBJ2-1 NA TRBD2 TRBV5-5 CASSLTSGGHYNEQFF TGTGCCAGCAGCCTGACTAGCGGGGGTCACTACAATGAGCAGTTCTTC
TRBJ2-5 NA TRBD2 TRBV11-2 CASSLGFIAGDQETQYF TGTGCCAGCAGCTTAGGGTTTATAGCGGGGGACCAAGAGACCCAGTACTTC
TRBJ2-7 few TRBD2 TRBV9 CASSVAAGGSYEQYF TGTGCCAGCAGCGTAGCGGCGGGGGGCTCCTACGAGCAGTACTTC
TRBJ2-3 few TRBD1 TRBV4-3 CASSPYYQGATTDTQYF TGCGCCAGCAGCCCCTATTATCAGGGGGCGACCACAGATACGCAGTATTTT
TRBJ1-2 NA TRBD1 TRBV5-4 CASSLAGGYGYTF TGTGCCAGCAGCTTGGCAGGGGGCTATGGCTACACCTTC
TRBJ2-7 NA TRBD1 TRBV27 CASSSTKGQGSMF TGTGCCAGCAGTTCAACCAAGGGACAGGGGAGCATGTTC
TRBJ2-1 NA NA TRBV5-4 CASSLAQDNEQFF TGTGCCAGCAGCTTGGCCCAGGACAATGAGCAGTTCTTC
TRBJ2-7 NA NA TRBV19 CASSDFYEQYF TGTGCCAGTAGTGACTTTTACGAGCAGTACTTC
TRBJ2-3 NA TRBD1 TRBV7-3 CASSLTAGQGVYTQYF TGTGCCAGCAGCTTAACCGCGGGACAGGGTGTGTATACGCAGTATTTT
TRBJ1-3 few TRBD1 TRBV5-4 CASSASGQISGNTIYF TGTGCCAGCAGCGCCTCGGGACAGATCTCTGGAAACACCATATATTTT
TRBJ1-2 few NA TRBV28 CASSLRLYGYTF TGTGCCAGCAGTTTAAGACTCTATGGCTACACCTTC
TRBJ1-1 NA NA TRBV2 CASSEWQGRQTEAFF TGTGCCAGCAGTGAGTGGCAGGGGCGGCAGACTGAAGCTTTCTTT
TRBJ1-2 NA NA TRBV20-1 CSARPGYTF TGCAGTGCCCGTCCCGGCTACACCTTC
TRBJ1-1 few NA TRBV7-2 CASSLAEGLTEAFF TGTGCCAGCAGCTTAGCGGAGGGACTTACCGAAGCTTTCTTT
TRBJ1-5 NA NA TRBV30 CAWSVGVGNQPQHF TGTGCCTGGAGTGTCGGGGTAGGCAATCAGCCCCAGCATTTT
TRBJ2-3 few TRBD1 TRBV9 CASSDQGVTDTQYF TGTGCCAGCAGCGATCAGGGGGTCACAGATACGCAGTATTTT
TRBJ1-2 few NA TRBV18 CASSPTSGGYTF TGTGCCAGCTCACCAACCTCGGGGGGCTACACCTTC
TRBJ2-5 NA TRBD1 TRBV4-3 CASSEGTGSGEQYF TGCGCCAGCAGCGAGGGGACAGGGTCAGGGGAGCAGTACTTC
TRBJ2-4 few NA TRBV19 CASSKNLENIQYF TGTGCCAGTAGTAAAAATTTAGAAAACATTCAGTACTTC
TRBJ2-3 NA NA TRBV11-2 CASRRPGGTDTQYF TGTGCCAGCAGGCGGCCTGGTGGCACAGATACGCAGTATTTT